One and the same sample provided the 4 T cell receptor beta chains below, sequenced in a study of cytomegalovirus exposure and HLA in healthy donors. Amplification used 60 Vbeta primers and 13 Jbeta primers. Using immunoSEQ multiplex PCR, the repertoire was profiled, and TCRdb retains in-frame clones only, with some absent. The table includes 150,000 to 180,000 clones, roughly 72% detected once. Sequencing was carried out using PBMCs. All receptors derive from a young man in good health and CMV-seronegative.

The gene calls are TRBV28 and TRBJ2-1; 9 bases are a match to TRBD1. Germline CDR1 is MDHEN and CDR2 is SYDVKM. The CDR3 totals 16 residues. V lost 7 bases, J lost 8 bases, and 15 bases stayed unmatched. The CDR3 region has the DNA TGTGCCAGCACCAGGAATGGGGGACAGGGAGGTGATGAGCAGTTCTTC. It is translated as CASTRNGGQGGDEQFF.

This chain links TRBV5-1 with TRBJ2-1; a possible D gene is TRBD1 (8 bases). Looked up from germline, CDR1 is SGHRS and CDR2 is YFSETQ. Trimming left V 2 bases short and J 11 bases short, with 23 bases between. The CDR3 has 16 residues. The DNA for the CDR3 is TGCGCCAGCAGCTTAGGGAGCGTCGGGGGGACAGGAAAGCAGTTCTTC. It encodes CASSLGSVGGTGKQFF.

To note about this clone: The sample contains more than one DNA sequence encoding this CDR3. The chain recombines TRBV19 with TRBJ1-1; no reliable D call. Germline V gives CDR1 LNHDA, CDR2 SQIVND (reference sequence). This CDR3 has 13 residues. V lost 3 bases to trimming and J lost 2 bases, with 7 bases between them. CDR3 sequence: CASSMALNTEAFF. The CDR3 region has the DNA TGTGCCAGTAGTATGGCACTAAACACTGAAGCTTTCTTT.

The genes are TRBV6-1 and TRBJ1-5, with D maybe TRBD1 (5 bases). Germline V gives CDR1 MNHNS, CDR2 SASEGT. The V end was cut by 7 bases, the J end by 5 bases, with 18 bases between. The CDR3 has 15 amino acids. CDR3 residues: CASMVGHLLHQPQHF. CDR3 in DNA: TGTGCCAGCATGGTTGGACACCTACTCCATCAGCCCCAGCATTTT.